This TCR beta chain comes out of a study of blood T cell repertoires in COVID-19. Authors' data handling: Amplified reference gene primers provided the basis for estimating nucleated cell counts. Profiled with immunoSEQ multiplex PCR; TCRdb holds only in-frame clones, not every one. V and J calls plus clone size are reproduced from that table; the DNA served to infer D and trimming. The profile shows under 250,000 clones, around four fifths of them singletons. This clone came up once. Trimming stripped 0 bases from V and 7 bases from J, with 7 bases between. Germline-derived CDR1 and CDR2 are LGHDT and YNNKEL (reference sequence). The CDR3 totals 14 residues.

The V and J genes are TRBV3-1 (or the pseudogene TRBV3-2) and TRBJ1-6; maybe TRBD1 (5 bases). Sequenced: peripheral blood. This sequence was found in a woman aged 60-75 years with active or convalescent COVID-19. The CDR3 bases are TGTGCCAGCAGCCAAGAGGGGCAGAATTCACCCCTCCACTTT. This codes for CASSQEGQNSPLHF.